The rows below give T cell receptor beta chains drawn from one sample of a study of T cells in Graves' hyperthyroidism and ophthalmopathy. TCRdb ran MiXCR on the multiplex PCR reads and lists one entry per CDR3 protein. The sample lists hundreds of thousands of distinct CDR3 sequences; about 16% were seen once. Input material: blood. All receptors derive from an older woman with Graves' ophthalmopathy. Each CDR3 is given with its conserved first and last residue. A D gene is named only where the DNA matches it firmly. A row's size may be missing; if present it is once, few, many or a size class.

D gene: .; clone size: many; V gene: TRBV2; J gene: TRBJ2-7; CDR3 protein: CASRNAGTTYEQYF; CDR3 DNA: TGTGCCAGCAGGAACGCCGGGACAACCTACGAGCAGTACTTC
D gene: TRBD1; clone size: few; V gene: TRBV2; J gene: TRBJ2-7; CDR3 protein: CASTLPRGSSYEQYF; CDR3 DNA: TGTGCCAGCACCCTGCCCAGGGGGAGCTCCTACGAGCAGTACTTC
D gene: .; clone size: many; V gene: TRBV11-2; J gene: TRBJ2-5; CDR3 protein: CASSLSRGTETQYF; CDR3 DNA: TGTGCCAGCAGCTTATCGCGAGGGACGGAGACCCAGTACTTC
D gene: .; clone size: .; V gene: TRBV15; J gene: TRBJ2-3; CDR3 protein: CATSRDPGEDTQYF; CDR3 DNA: TGTGCCACCAGCAGAGATCCGGGAGAAGATACGCAGTATTTT
D gene: .; clone size: .; V gene: TRBV7-2; J gene: TRBJ2-3; CDR3 protein: CASSPANRRDTQYF; CDR3 DNA: TGTGCCAGCAGCCCAGCTAATAGACGAGATACGCAGTATTTT
D gene: TRBD2; clone size: many; V gene: TRBV27; J gene: TRBJ2-2; CDR3 protein: CASSLVAGGPKTGELFF; CDR3 DNA: TGTGCCAGCAGTTTAGTAGCGGGAGGGCCGAAAACCGGGGAGCTGTTTTTT
D gene: .; clone size: many; V gene: TRBV20-1; J gene: TRBJ1-5; CDR3 protein: CSARDPRDSNQPQHF; CDR3 DNA: TGCAGTGCTAGAGATCCCAGGGATAGCAATCAGCCCCAGCATTTT
D gene: TRBD1; clone size: many; V gene: TRBV7-2; J gene: TRBJ2-1; CDR3 protein: CASSVWDRGLDDEQFF; CDR3 DNA: TGTGCCAGCAGCGTTTGGGACAGGGGGCTTGACGATGAGCAGTTCTTC
D gene: TRBD2; clone size: .; V gene: TRBV5-4; J gene: TRBJ2-7; CDR3 protein: CASSTGGGKPYEQYF; CDR3 DNA: TGTGCCAGCAGCACCGGGGGAGGGAAACCCTACGAGCAGTACTTC
D gene: .; clone size: few; V gene: TRBV27; J gene: TRBJ2-5; CDR3 protein: CASRPRGGGWGTQYF; CDR3 DNA: TGTGCCAGCAGGCCAAGGGGCGGAGGTTGGGGGACCCAGTACTTC
D gene: TRBD1; clone size: many; V gene: TRBV28; J gene: TRBJ2-1; CDR3 protein: CASSSPGQKPESNEQFF; CDR3 DNA: TGTGCCAGCAGCTCACCGGGACAGAAACCGGAAAGCAATGAGCAGTTCTTC
D gene: .; clone size: .; V gene: TRBV27; J gene: TRBJ2-7; CDR3 protein: CASTTGRGGEQYF; CDR3 DNA: TGTGCCAGCACCACGGGGAGAGGGGGCGAGCAGTACTTC
D gene: .; clone size: many; V gene: TRBV5-6; J gene: TRBJ2-1; CDR3 protein: CASRADTYQDNEQFF; CDR3 DNA: TGTGCCAGCAGAGCGGACACTTATCAGGACAATGAGCAGTTCTTC
D gene: .; clone size: many; V gene: TRBV3-1; J gene: TRBJ2-7; CDR3 protein: CASSSIGFSYEQYF; CDR3 DNA: TGTGCCAGCAGTTCGATTGGGTTCTCCTACGAGCAGTACTTC
D gene: .; clone size: few; V gene: TRBV12-3/TRBV12-4; J gene: TRBJ2-3; CDR3 protein: CASVKNGDTQYF; CDR3 DNA: TGTGCCAGCGTAAAAAATGGGGATACGCAGTATTTT
D gene: TRBD1; clone size: few; V gene: TRBV7-9; J gene: TRBJ1-2; CDR3 protein: CASSSIPGQGIGYDYGYTF; CDR3 DNA: TGTGCCAGCAGCTCAATCCCGGGACAGGGTATAGGCTACGACTATGGCTACACCTTC
D gene: .; clone size: few; V gene: TRBV18; J gene: TRBJ2-4; CDR3 protein: CASSPPREGGDIQYF; CDR3 DNA: TGTGCCAGCTCACCACCTCGTGAGGGAGGAGACATTCAGTACTTC
D gene: .; clone size: many; V gene: TRBV20-1; J gene: TRBJ2-5; CDR3 protein: CSARDRIRGQETQYF; CDR3 DNA: TGCAGTGCTAGAGATCGGATCAGGGGTCAAGAGACCCAGTACTTC
D gene: .; clone size: few; V gene: TRBV24-1; J gene: TRBJ2-2; CDR3 protein: CATSEPRTDYTGELFF; CDR3 DNA: TGTGCCACCAGTGAGCCACGGACGGATTACACCGGGGAGCTGTTTTTT
D gene: TRBD2; clone size: .; V gene: TRBV5-1; J gene: TRBJ2-1; CDR3 protein: CASSGGTSGTVQFF; CDR3 DNA: TGCGCCAGCAGCGGGGGGACTAGCGGTACGGTTCAGTTCTTC